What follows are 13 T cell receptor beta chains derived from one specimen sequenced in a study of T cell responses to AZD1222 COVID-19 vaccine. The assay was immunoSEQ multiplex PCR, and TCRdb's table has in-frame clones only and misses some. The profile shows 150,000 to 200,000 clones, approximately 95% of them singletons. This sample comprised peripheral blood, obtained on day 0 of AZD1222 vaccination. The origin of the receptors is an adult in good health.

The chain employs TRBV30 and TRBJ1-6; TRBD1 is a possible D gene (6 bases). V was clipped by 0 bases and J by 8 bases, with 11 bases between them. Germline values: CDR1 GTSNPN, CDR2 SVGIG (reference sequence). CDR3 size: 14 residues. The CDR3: CAWSVQGGDSPLHF. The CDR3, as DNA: TGTGCCTGGAGTGTACAAGGGGGTGATTCACCCCTCCACTTT.

In nucleotides, the CDR3 is TGCAGCGTTGCCCAGGGAAGGGGATTTCGCGGCCAAGAGACCCAGTACTTC. Amino acid sequence: CSVAQGRGFRGQETQYF. The chain links TRBV29-1 to TRBJ2-5, with D possibly being TRBD1 (5 bases). V was trimmed by 4 bases and J by 1 base, leaving 22 bases between them. The CDR3 has 17 residues. From germline, CDR1 is SQVTM and CDR2 ANQGSEA.

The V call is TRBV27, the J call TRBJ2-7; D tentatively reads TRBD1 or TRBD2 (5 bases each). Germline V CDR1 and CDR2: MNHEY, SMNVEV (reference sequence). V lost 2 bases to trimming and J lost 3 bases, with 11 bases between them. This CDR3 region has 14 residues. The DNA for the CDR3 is TGTGCCAGCAGTTTAACCGGGGCTCTCTACGAGCAGTACTTC. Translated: CASSLTGALYEQYF.

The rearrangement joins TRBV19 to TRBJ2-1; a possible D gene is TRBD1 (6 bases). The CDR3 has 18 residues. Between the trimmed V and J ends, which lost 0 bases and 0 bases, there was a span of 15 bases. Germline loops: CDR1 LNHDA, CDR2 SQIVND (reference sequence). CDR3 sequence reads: CASSIDRKTGSSYNEQFF. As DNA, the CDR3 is TGTGCCAGTAGTATAGATAGGAAAACAGGGAGCTCCTACAATGAGCAGTTCTTC. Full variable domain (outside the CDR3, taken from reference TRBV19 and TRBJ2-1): DGGITQSPKYLFRKEGQNVTLSCEQNLNHDAMYWYRQDPGQGLRLIYYSQIVNDFQKGDIAEGYSVSREKKESFPLTVTSAQKNPTAFYLCASSIDRKTGSSYNEQFFGPGTRLTVL.

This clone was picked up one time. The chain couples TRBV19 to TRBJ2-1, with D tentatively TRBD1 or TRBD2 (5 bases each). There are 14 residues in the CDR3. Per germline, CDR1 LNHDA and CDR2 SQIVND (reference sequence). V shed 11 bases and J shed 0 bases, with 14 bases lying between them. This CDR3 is CACSWGSSYNEQFF. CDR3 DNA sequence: TGTGCCTGCTCCTGGGGGAGCTCCTACAATGAGCAGTTCTTC.

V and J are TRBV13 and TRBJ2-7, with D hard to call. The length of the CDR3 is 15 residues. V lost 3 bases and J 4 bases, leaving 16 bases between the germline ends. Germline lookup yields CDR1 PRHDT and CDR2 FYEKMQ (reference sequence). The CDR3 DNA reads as TGTGCCAGCAGCTTTCGCATGCAACCCCCTTACGAGCAGTACTTC. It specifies CASSFRMQPPYEQYF. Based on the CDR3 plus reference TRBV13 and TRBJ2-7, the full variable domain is AAGVIQSPRHLIKEKRETATLKCYPIPRHDTVYWYQQGPGQDPQFLISFYEKMQSDKGSIPDRFSAQQFSDYHSELNMSSLELGDSALYFCASSFRMQPPYEQYFGPGTRLTVT.

CDR3 DNA: TGTGCCAGCAGGGAGATTGGCGGCCTCTCCTACAATGAGCAGTTCTTC. It encodes CASREIGGLSYNEQFF. The chain is built from TRBV2 and TRBJ2-1, with unresolved D. This CDR3 has 16 amino acids. Germline lookup yields CDR1 SNHLY and CDR2 FYNNEI. The ends were cut back, 6 bases at V and 0 bases at J, with 15 bases in the middle.

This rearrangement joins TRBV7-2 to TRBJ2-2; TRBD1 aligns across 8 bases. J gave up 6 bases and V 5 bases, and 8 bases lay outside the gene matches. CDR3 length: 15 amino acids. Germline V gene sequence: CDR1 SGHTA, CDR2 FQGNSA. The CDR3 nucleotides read TGTGCCAGCAGCAGGACAGGGCAAATGGCCGGGGAGCTGTTTTTT. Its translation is CASSRTGQMAGELFF.

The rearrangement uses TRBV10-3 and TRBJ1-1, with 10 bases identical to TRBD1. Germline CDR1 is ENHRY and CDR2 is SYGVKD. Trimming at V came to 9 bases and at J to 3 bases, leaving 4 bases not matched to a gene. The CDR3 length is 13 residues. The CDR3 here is CAIRTGGYTEAFF. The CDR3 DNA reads TGTGCCATACGGACAGGGGGTTACACTGAAGCTTTCTTT.

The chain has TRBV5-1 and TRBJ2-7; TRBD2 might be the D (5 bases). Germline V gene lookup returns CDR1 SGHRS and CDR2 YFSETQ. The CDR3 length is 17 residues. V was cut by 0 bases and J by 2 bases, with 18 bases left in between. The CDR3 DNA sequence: TGCGCCAGCAGCTTGGGGGCCGGGATGGTGACTCCCTACGAGCAGTACTTC. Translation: CASSLGAGMVTPYEQYF.

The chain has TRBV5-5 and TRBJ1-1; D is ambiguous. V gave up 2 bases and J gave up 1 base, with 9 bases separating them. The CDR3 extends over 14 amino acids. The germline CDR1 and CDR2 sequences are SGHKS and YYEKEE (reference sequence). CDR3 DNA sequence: TGTGCCAGCAGCTTTTTCAGCCGGAACACTGAAGCTTTCTTT. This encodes CASSFFSRNTEAFF. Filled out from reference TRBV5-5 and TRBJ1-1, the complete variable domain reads DAGVTQSPTHLIKTRGQQVTLRCSPISGHKSVSWYQQVLGQGPQFIFQYYEKEERGRGNFPDRFSARQFPNYSSELNVNALLLGDSALYLCASSFFSRNTEAFFGQGTRLTVV.

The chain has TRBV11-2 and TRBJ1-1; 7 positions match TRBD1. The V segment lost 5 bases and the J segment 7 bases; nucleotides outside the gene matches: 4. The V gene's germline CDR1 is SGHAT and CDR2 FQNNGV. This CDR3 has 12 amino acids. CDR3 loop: CASSPTGVEAFF. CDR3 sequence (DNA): TGTGCCAGCAGCCCCACAGGGGTTGAAGCTTTCTTT.

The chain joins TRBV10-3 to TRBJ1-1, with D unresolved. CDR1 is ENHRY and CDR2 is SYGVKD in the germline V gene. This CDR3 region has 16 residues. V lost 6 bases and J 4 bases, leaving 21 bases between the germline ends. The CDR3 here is CAIRPRVAAIPTEAFF. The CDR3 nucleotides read TGTGCCATCAGACCCCGCGTGGCGGCCATCCCCACTGAAGCTTTCTTT.